The subject of this entry is one T cell receptor (beta chain). These data come from a study of blood T cell repertoires in COVID-19. Libraries were prepared by immunoSEQ multiplex PCR; TCRdb keeps only in-frame clonotypes and omits some of them. The table lists hundreds of thousands of clones, around 87% of them singletons. Germline V gives CDR1 SGHTA, CDR2 FQGNSA. V was trimmed by 2 bases and J by 2 bases, leaving 18 bases between them. The CDR3 length is 17 residues. The rearrangement joins TRBV7-2 to TRBJ2-5, with a possible D match to TRBD2 (5 bases). The TCR comes from a woman in her sixties with COVID-19, enrolled during active disease. The sequenced sample was peripheral blood. CDR3 bases: TGTGCCAGCAGCTTACTCCCTCGAACGGGGAAACAAGAGACCCAGTACTTC. It is translated as CASSLLPRTGKQETQYF.